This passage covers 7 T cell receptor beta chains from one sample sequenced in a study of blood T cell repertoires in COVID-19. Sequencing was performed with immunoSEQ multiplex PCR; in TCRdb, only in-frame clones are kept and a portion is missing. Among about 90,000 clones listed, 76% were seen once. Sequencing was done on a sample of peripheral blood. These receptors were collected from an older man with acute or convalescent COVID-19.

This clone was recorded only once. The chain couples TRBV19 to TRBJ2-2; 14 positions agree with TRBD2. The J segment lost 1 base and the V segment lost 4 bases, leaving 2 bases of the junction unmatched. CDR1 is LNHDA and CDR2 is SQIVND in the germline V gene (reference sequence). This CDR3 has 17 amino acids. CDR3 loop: CASSTGLAGGNTGELFF. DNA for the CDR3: TGTGCCAGTAGTACCGGACTAGCGGGGGGGAACACCGGGGAGCTGTTTTTT.

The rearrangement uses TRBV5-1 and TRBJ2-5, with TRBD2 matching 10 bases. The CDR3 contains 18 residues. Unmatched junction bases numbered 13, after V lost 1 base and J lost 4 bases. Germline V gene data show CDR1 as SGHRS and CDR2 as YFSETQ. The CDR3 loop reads CASSLIFSGGARSETQYF. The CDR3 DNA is TGCGCCAGCAGCTTGATCTTCAGCGGGGGGGCACGTTCAGAGACCCAGTACTTC.

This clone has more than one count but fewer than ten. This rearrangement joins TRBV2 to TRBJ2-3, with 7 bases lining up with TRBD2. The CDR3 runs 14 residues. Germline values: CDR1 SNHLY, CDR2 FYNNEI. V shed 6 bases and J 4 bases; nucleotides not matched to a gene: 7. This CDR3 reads CASSDGLGADTQYF. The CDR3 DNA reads TGTGCCAGCAGCGACGGACTAGGGGCAGATACGCAGTATTTT.

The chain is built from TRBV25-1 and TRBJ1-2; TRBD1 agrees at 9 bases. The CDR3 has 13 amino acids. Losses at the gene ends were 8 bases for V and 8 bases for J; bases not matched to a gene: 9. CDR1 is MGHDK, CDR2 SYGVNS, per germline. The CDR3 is CASLGQGVGGYTF. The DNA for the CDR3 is TGTGCCAGCCTGGGACAGGGAGTGGGAGGCTACACCTTC.

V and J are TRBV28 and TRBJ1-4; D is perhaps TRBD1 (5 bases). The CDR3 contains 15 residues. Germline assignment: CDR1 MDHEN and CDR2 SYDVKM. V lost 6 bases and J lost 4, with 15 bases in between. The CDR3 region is CASRLSGLVNEKLFF. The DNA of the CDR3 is TGTGCCAGCAGGCTCTCAGGGTTGGTTAATGAAAAACTGTTTTTT.

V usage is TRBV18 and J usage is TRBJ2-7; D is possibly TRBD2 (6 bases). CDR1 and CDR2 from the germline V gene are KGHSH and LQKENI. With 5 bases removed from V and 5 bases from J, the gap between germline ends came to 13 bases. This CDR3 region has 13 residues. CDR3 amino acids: CASSARGFDEQYF. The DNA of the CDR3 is TGTGCCAGCTCAGCGCGGGGTTTCGACGAGCAGTACTTC.

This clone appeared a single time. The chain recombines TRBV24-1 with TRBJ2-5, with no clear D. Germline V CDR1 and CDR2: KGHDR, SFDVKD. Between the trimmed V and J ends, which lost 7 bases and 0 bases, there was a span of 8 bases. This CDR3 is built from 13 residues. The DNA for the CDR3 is TGTGCCACCAGCGAGAGTTACCAAGAGACCCAGTACTTC. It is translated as CATSESYQETQYF.